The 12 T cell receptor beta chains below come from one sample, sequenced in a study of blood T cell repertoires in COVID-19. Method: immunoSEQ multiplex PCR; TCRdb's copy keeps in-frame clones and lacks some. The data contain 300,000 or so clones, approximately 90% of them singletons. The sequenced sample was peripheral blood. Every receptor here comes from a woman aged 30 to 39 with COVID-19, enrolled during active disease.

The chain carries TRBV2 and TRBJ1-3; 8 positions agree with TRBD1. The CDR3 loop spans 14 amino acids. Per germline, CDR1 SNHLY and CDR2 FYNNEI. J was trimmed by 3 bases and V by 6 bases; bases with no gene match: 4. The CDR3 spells CASRQGASGNTIYF. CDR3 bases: TGTGCCAGCAGGCAGGGGGCTAGTGGAAACACCATATATTTT. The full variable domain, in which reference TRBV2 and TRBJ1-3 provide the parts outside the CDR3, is EPEVTQTPSHQVTQMGQEVILRCVPISNHLYFYWYRQILGQKVEFLVSFYNNEISEKSEIFDDQFSVERPDGSNFTLKIRSTKLEDSAMYFCASRQGASGNTIYFGEGSWLTVV.

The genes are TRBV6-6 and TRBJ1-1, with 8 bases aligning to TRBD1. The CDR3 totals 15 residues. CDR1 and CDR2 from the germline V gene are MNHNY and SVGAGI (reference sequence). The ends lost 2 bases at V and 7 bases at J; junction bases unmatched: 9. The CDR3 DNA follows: TGTGCCAGCAGTTACGCCGGGACAGGCTACATTGAAGCTTTCTTT. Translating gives CASSYAGTGYIEAFF.

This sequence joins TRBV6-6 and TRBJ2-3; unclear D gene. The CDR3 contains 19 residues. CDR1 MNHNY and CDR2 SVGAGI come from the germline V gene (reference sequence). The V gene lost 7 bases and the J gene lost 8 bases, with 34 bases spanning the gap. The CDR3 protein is CASIYSPSLALSGYGTQYF. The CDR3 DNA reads TGTGCCAGCATCTACAGCCCCTCTTTAGCCCTAAGTGGATACGGTACGCAGTATTTT.

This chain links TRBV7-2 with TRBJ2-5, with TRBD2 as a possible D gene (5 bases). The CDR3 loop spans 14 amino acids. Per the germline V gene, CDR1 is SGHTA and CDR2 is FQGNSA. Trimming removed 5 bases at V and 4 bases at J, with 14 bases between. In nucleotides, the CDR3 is TGTGCCAGCAGCATGACTACTCCCCCAGAGACCCAGTACTTC. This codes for CASSMTTPPETQYF.

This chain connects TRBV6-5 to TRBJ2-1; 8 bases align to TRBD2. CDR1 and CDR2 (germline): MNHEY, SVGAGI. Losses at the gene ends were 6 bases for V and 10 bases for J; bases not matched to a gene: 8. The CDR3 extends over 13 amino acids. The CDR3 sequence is CASSGGGRNEQFF. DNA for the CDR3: TGTGCCAGCAGCGGGGGGGGGAGGAACGAGCAGTTCTTC.

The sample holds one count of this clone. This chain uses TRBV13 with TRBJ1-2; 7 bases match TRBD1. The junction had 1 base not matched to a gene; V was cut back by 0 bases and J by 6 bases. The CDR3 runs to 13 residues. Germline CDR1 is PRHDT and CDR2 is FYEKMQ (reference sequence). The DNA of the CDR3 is TGTGCCAGCAGCTTAGGAGGGACAGATGGCTACACCTTC. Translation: CASSLGGTDGYTF.

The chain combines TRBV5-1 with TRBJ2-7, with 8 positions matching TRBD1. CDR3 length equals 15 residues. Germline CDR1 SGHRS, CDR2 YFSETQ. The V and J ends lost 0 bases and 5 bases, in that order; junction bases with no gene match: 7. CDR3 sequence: CASSLGQGMMDEQYF. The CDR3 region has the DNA TGCGCCAGCAGCTTGGGACAGGGGATGATGGACGAGCAGTACTTC.

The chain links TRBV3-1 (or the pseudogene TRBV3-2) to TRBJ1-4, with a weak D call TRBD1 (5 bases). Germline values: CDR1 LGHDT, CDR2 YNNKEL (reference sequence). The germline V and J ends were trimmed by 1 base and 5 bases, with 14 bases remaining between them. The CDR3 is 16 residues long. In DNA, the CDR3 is TGTGCCAGCAGCCAAGTGTACTCCCCAGGGAATGAAAAACTGTTTTTT. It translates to CASSQVYSPGNEKLFF.

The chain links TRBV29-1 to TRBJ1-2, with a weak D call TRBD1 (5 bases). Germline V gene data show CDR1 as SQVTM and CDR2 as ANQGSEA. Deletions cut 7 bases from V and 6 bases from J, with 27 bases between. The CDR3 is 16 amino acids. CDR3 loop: CSAHSGSDGRDNGYTF. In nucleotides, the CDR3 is TGCAGCGCTCACAGTGGGTCAGACGGCAGGGATAATGGCTACACCTTC.

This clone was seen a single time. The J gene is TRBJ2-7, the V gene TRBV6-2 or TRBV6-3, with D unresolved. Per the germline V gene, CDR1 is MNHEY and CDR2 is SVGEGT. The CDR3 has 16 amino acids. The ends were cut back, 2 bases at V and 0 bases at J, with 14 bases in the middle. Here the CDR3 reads CASSYPELTISYEQYF. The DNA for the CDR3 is TGTGCCAGCAGTTACCCAGAGTTGACAATCTCCTACGAGCAGTACTTC.

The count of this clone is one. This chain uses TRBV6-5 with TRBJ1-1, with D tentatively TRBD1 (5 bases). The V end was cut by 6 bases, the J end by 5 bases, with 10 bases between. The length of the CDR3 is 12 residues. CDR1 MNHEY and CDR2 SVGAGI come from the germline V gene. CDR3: CASSRGTTEAFF. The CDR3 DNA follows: TGTGCCAGCAGCCGGGGGACGACTGAAGCTTTCTTT.

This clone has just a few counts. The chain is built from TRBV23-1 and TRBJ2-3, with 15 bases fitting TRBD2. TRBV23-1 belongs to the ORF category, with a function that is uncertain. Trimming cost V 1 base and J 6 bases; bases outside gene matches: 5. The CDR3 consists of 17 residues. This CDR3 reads CASSQWGTSGRKDTQYF. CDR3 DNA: TGCGCCAGCAGTCAATGGGGGACTAGCGGGAGGAAGGATACGCAGTATTTT.